Listed below are T cell receptor beta chains from one sample, sequenced in a study of CD8 T cells in Susac syndrome. TCRdb fed the immunoSEQ multiplex PCR reads into MiXCR, producing one record per CDR3 protein. The sample contains some 260,000 distinct CDR3 sequences, roughly 95% of which appear only once. The specimen sequenced was CD4+ T cells from PBMCs. These receptors came from a human donor with multiple sclerosis. Both conserved end residues are part of each CDR3. The D gene is left open where the match is weak. Part of the rows lack a size; the others show once, few, many or a class for expanded clones.

D	length	V	J	size	CDR3	DNA
TRBD1	13	TRBV29-1	TRBJ2-7	.	CSGGTGGSYEQYF	TGCAGCGGGGGGACAGGGGGCTCCTACGAGCAGTACTTC
.	15	TRBV3-1	TRBJ1-1	.	CASSQDGLMNTEAFF	TGTGCCAGCAGCCAAGATGGGTTAATGAACACTGAAGCTTTCTTT
.	12	TRBV6-5	TRBJ1-2	.	CASWGEVGGYTF	TGTGCCAGCTGGGGGGAGGTGGGTGGCTACACCTTC
.	13	TRBV15	TRBJ1-1	.	CATSTTVNTEAFF	TGTGCCACCAGCACCACAGTAAACACTGAAGCTTTCTTT
.	13	TRBV29-1	TRBJ2-7	.	CSVGATSAYEQYF	TGCAGCGTTGGGGCTACCAGTGCCTACGAGCAGTACTTC
.	13	TRBV5-1	TRBJ1-1	.	CASSLEVGRNPFF	TGCGCCAGCAGCTTGGAGGTTGGTAGGAATCCTTTCTTT
.	14	TRBV5-1	TRBJ2-2	.	CASSLVQGSGELFF	TGCGCCAGCAGCTTGGTCCAGGGATCCGGGGAGCTGTTTTTT
TRBD2	15	TRBV5-1	TRBJ2-1	.	CASSFQAGDVNEQFF	TGCGCCAGCAGCTTTCAAGCGGGAGACGTGAATGAGCAGTTCTTC
.	15	TRBV20-1	TRBJ1-1	.	CSARGVFMGATEAFF	TGCAGTGCTAGAGGGGTATTTATGGGGGCCACTGAAGCTTTCTTT
.	12	TRBV6-6	TRBJ1-2	.	CASSYSGGPGDF	TGTGCCAGCAGTTACTCGGGAGGACCGGGAGATTTC
TRBD2	15	TRBV28	TRBJ2-1	.	CASSPSLAGYNEQFF	TGTGCCAGCAGTCCCTCGCTAGCGGGGTACAATGAGCAGTTCTTC
.	15	TRBV7-9	TRBJ1-5	.	CASSLDGEGYQPQHF	TGTGCCAGCAGCTTAGACGGGGAGGGATATCAGCCCCAGCATTTT
.	15	TRBV15	TRBJ1-1	.	CATSRSPGLNTEAFF	TGTGCCACCAGCAGATCTCCAGGACTGAACACTGAAGCTTTCTTT
.	12	TRBV9	TRBJ1-1	.	CASSPPNTEAFF	TGTGCCAGCAGCCCTCCCAACACTGAAGCTTTCTTT
.	14	TRBV4-1	TRBJ1-6	.	CASRQTGLHSPLHF	TGCGCCAGCAGGCAAACGGGCCTACATTCACCCCTCCACTTT
.	12	TRBV18	TRBJ1-1	.	CASSPRDTEAFF	TGTGCCAGCTCACCGAGGGACACTGAAGCTTTCTTT
TRBD1	14	TRBV6-5	TRBJ2-7	few	CASSRQGAAYEQYF	TGTGCCAGCAGTCGACAGGGGGCCGCCTACGAGCAGTACTTC
TRBD1	15	TRBV5-4	TRBJ2-2	.	CASSRDRVTTGELFF	TGTGCCAGCAGCAGGGACAGGGTGACCACCGGGGAGCTGTTTTTT
TRBD2	15	TRBV9	TRBJ2-5	.	CASSVFPGGQETQYF	TGTGCCAGCAGCGTATTTCCGGGGGGACAAGAGACCCAGTACTTC
.	15	TRBV7-9	TRBJ1-5	few	CASSLGAGIGQPQHF	TGTGCCAGCAGCTTAGGTGCAGGGATAGGTCAGCCCCAGCATTTT
.	15	TRBV27	TRBJ2-7	.	CASSLATGTFYEQYF	TGTGCCAGCAGTTTGGCAACCGGGACATTCTACGAGCAGTACTTC
TRBD1	14	TRBV5-1	TRBJ1-2	.	CASSPTGVVYGYTF	TGCGCCAGCAGCCCGACAGGGGTTGTCTATGGCTACACCTTC
TRBD2	15	TRBV12-3/TRBV12-4	TRBJ2-1	.	CASKATSGSYNEQFF	TGTGCCAGCAAAGCCACTAGCGGATCCTACAATGAGCAGTTCTTC
TRBD1	13	TRBV20-1	TRBJ2-3	.	CSAIQGATDTQYF	TGCAGTGCTATACAGGGGGCCACAGATACGCAGTATTTT
.	13	TRBV14	TRBJ1-4	.	CASSRGSEEKLFF	TGTGCCAGCAGCCGGGGGAGCGAGGAAAAACTGTTTTTT
.	14	TRBV13	TRBJ1-6	.	CASRPGLTDSPLHF	TGTGCCAGCAGACCGGGACTGACCGATTCACCCCTCCACTTT
.	16	TRBV11-2	TRBJ2-7	.	CASSYLRGRTSYEQYF	TGTGCCAGCAGCTACCTCCGGGGGCGCACGTCCTACGAGCAGTACTTC
.	17	TRBV4-1	TRBJ2-1	.	CASSQGGGLPAYNEQFF	TGCGCCAGCAGCCAAGGGGGCGGGCTCCCAGCCTACAATGAGCAGTTCTTC
.	14	TRBV9	TRBJ1-5	.	CASSVQGEGQPQHF	TGTGCCAGCAGCGTACAAGGGGAGGGTCAGCCCCAGCATTTT
TRBD1	15	TRBV18	TRBJ1-3	.	CASWFGQDSGNTIYF	TGTGCCAGCTGGTTCGGACAGGACTCTGGAAACACCATATATTTT
.	12	TRBV28	TRBJ1-1	.	CASSPGSWYAFF	TGTGCCAGCAGCCCCGGGAGTTGGTACGCTTTCTTT
.	13	TRBV4-1	TRBJ1-4	.	CASSLTPPEKLFF	TGCGCCAGCAGCCTCACCCCCCCCGAAAAACTGTTTTTT
TRBD2	14	TRBV12-3/TRBV12-4	TRBJ2-5	.	CASTRSGGRETQYF	TGTGCCAGCACACGAAGCGGGGGGAGGGAGACCCAGTACTTC
.	16	TRBV9	TRBJ1-3	.	CASSVGAQVSGNTIYF	TGTGCCAGCAGCGTAGGAGCACAGGTATCCGGAAACACCATATATTTT
.	14	TRBV5-4	TRBJ2-5	.	CASSLVGSQETQYF	TGTGCCAGCAGCTTGGTCGGGAGCCAAGAGACCCAGTACTTC
TRBD1	14	TRBV12-5	TRBJ1-5	once	CASGTTGGEQPQHF	TGTGCTAGTGGAACTACAGGGGGCGAACAGCCCCAGCATTTT
.	16	TRBV5-4	TRBJ2-2	.	CASSLGLDMNTGELFF	TGTGCCAGCAGCTTGGGACTGGATATGAACACCGGGGAGCTGTTTTTT
TRBD2	14	TRBV7-3	TRBJ2-1	.	CASSPGGKPNEQFF	TGTGCCAGCAGCCCGGGGGGAAAACCCAATGAGCAGTTCTTC
TRBD1	15	TRBV28	TRBJ1-4	.	CASIQSLGQGEKLFF	TGTGCCAGCATACAAAGCCTGGGACAGGGTGAAAAACTGTTTTTT
.	13	TRBV10-3	TRBJ1-2	.	CAMTEGSVSGYTF	TGTGCCATGACCGAAGGGTCGGTTTCTGGCTACACCTTC
TRBD1	17	TRBV6-5	TRBJ1-5	.	CASSYHRPGQGNQPQHF	TGTGCCAGCAGTTACCACAGGCCGGGACAGGGGAATCAACCCCAGCATTTT
.	15	TRBV2	TRBJ2-5	.	CASILGRRPGETQYF	TGTGCCAGCATCCTGGGTCGGCGGCCAGGGGAGACCCAGTACTTC
.	15	TRBV20-1	TRBJ2-2	.	CSARGIGTLTGELFF	TGCAGTGCTAGAGGAATCGGGACACTTACCGGGGAGCTGTTTTTT
TRBD1	13	TRBV12-3/TRBV12-4	TRBJ2-2	.	CASTYRGVGELFF	TGTGCCAGCACCTACAGGGGGGTCGGGGAGCTGTTTTTT